This is a list of T cell receptor beta chains from one sample in a study of blood T cell repertoires in COVID-19. Assay: immunoSEQ multiplex PCR; the TCRdb copy retains only in-frame clones and omits some. The sample yields around 160,000 clones, approximately 80% seen once. Sequences were obtained from PBMCs or T cells enriched from blood (not recorded which). Receptors originate from a man between 40 and 49 years old who had recovered from COVID-19. The CDR3 runs from the conserved cysteine through the conserved F or W. The D gene is left open where the match is weak. Size is stated for part of the rows, as once, few or many counts, or as a class when the clone is expanded.

j_call clone_size d_call v_call cdr3_length cdr3_aa cdr3_nt
TRBJ2-3 - TRBD1 TRBV11-1 16 CASSLARGGPADTQYF TGTGCCAGCAGCTTAGCGCGAGGGGGCCCCGCAGATACGCAGTATTTT
TRBJ1-1 - - TRBV7-9 14 CASSLTRTRTEAFF TGTGCCAGCAGCTTAACTCGGACACGCACTGAAGCTTTCTTT
TRBJ2-7 once - TRBV6-5 12 CASRTGSYEQYF TGTGCCAGCCGTACGGGATCCTACGAGCAGTACTTC
TRBJ2-1 - - TRBV21-1 18 CASGLGDRVYNSYNEQFF TGTGCCAGCGGTTTGGGGGACAGGGTGTATAACTCCTACAATGAGCAGTTCTTC
TRBJ1-6 - - TRBV27 15 CASSLSQGMGSPLHF TGTGCCAGCAGTTTATCCCAGGGGATGGGTTCACCCCTCCACTTT
TRBJ2-2 - - TRBV19 15 CASTLQGSDTGELFF TGTGCCAGTACCCTTCAGGGATCGGACACCGGGGAGCTGTTTTTT
TRBJ2-1 few TRBD2 TRBV30 15 CAWSGIAGAYNEQFF TGTGCCTGGAGTGGAATAGCGGGGGCATACAATGAGCAGTTCTTC
TRBJ1-1 - - TRBV3-1/TRBV3-2 14 CASSRTGMNTEAFF TGTGCCAGCAGTCGTACAGGGATGAACACTGAAGCTTTCTTT
TRBJ1-3 - - TRBV12-5 17 CASANSPGQSSGNTIYF TGTGCTAGTGCCAATTCACCGGGTCAATCCTCTGGAAACACCATATATTTT
TRBJ2-2 many TRBD1 TRBV9 16 CASSPRQGAGAGELFF TGTGCCAGCAGCCCTCGACAGGGGGCAGGAGCCGGGGAGCTGTTTTTT
TRBJ2-5 once - TRBV1 16 CTSSQTQRQGGETQYF TGCACCAGCAGCCAAACCCAGAGACAGGGTGGGGAGACCCAGTACTTC
TRBJ1-4 - TRBD1 TRBV18 13 CASSAGQHEKLFF TGTGCCAGCTCAGCGGGACAGCATGAAAAACTGTTTTTT
TRBJ1-6 - TRBD1 TRBV6-5 16 CASSYLTGGSGSPLHF TGTGCCAGCAGTTACCTTACAGGGGGCTCTGGATCACCCCTCCACTTT
TRBJ1-2 - - TRBV6-5 13 CASSLDSPYGYTF TGTGCCAGCAGCTTGGACAGCCCCTATGGCTACACCTTC
TRBJ1-2 few - TRBV5-1 11 CASSLGSLRAF TGCGCCAGCAGCTTGGGTTCACTTCGCGCCTTC
TRBJ1-5 - TRBD1 TRBV19 13 CASAPGGSQPQHF TGTGCCAGTGCCCCAGGGGGGTCTCAGCCCCAGCATTTT
TRBJ2-2 - - TRBV6-5 15 CASSFWGHNTGELFF TGTGCCAGCAGTTTTTGGGGCCATAACACCGGGGAGCTGTTTTTT
TRBJ1-4 - - TRBV2 11 CASSPVEKLFF TGTGCCAGCAGTCCGGTAGAAAAACTGTTTTTT
TRBJ1-1 few - TRBV5-4 17 CASSLDPGFTMNTEAFF TGTGCCAGCAGCTTGGACCCGGGGTTTACGATGAACACTGAAGCTTTCTTT
TRBJ2-1 - - TRBV11-3 17 CASSLGRGGASYNEQFF TGTGCCAGCAGCTTAGGTAGGGGGGGTGCGTCCTACAATGAGCAGTTCTTC
TRBJ2-2 - - TRBV5-1 15 CASSRTYANTGELFF TGCGCCAGCAGTCGGACTTACGCGAACACCGGGGAGCTGTTTTTT
TRBJ1-4 - - TRBV19 14 CASSISRDREKLFF TGTGCCAGTAGTATTAGCAGGGATCGTGAAAAACTGTTTTTT
TRBJ1-6 - - TRBV2 16 CASSQNGGQNNSPLHF TGTGCCAGCAGTCAGAACGGAGGGCAAAATAATTCACCCCTCCACTTT
TRBJ1-5 - TRBD1 TRBV7-8 15 CASSIQGASNQPQHF TGTGCCAGCAGCATTCAGGGGGCGAGCAATCAGCCCCAGCATTTT
TRBJ1-4 - - TRBV30 13 CAWRLGFNEKLFF TGTGCCTGGAGACTGGGCTTCAATGAAAAACTGTTTTTT
TRBJ1-5 - - TRBV5-6 14 CASSLAGVGQPQHF TGTGCCAGCAGCTTGGCCGGGGTCGGGCAGCCCCAGCATTTT
TRBJ1-3 - - TRBV27 16 CASSSGREGILNTIYF TGTGCCAGCAGTTCCGGAAGGGAGGGGATTTTAAACACCATATATTTT
TRBJ1-6 - TRBD1 TRBV10-3 13 CALRQGFSSPLHF TGTGCCCTGCGACAGGGGTTCAGTTCACCCCTCCACTTT
TRBJ1-3 - TRBD1 TRBV3-1/TRBV3-2 16 CASSQSTGSSGNTIYF TGTGCCAGCAGCCAATCGACAGGGAGCTCTGGAAACACCATATATTTT
TRBJ1-5 - - TRBV2 13 CASSEQGNQPQHF TGTGCCAGCAGTGAACAGGGGAATCAGCCCCAGCATTTT
TRBJ2-1 - TRBD1 TRBV6-6 14 CASSYVTGGNEQFF TGTGCCAGCAGTTACGTAACAGGGGGCAATGAGCAGTTCTTC
TRBJ2-7 once - TRBV27 18 CASSFLRNGQFSSYEQYF TGTGCCAGCAGTTTCCTTCGCAACGGACAGTTTAGCTCCTACGAGCAGTACTTC
TRBJ1-1 few - TRBV11-2 14 CASSVNRDYTEAFF TGTGCCAGCAGCGTAAACAGGGATTACACTGAAGCTTTCTTT
TRBJ2-7 few TRBD2 TRBV9 15 CASSSGGLGSYEQYF TGTGCCAGCAGCTCGGGGGGATTGGGTTCGTACGAGCAGTACTTC
TRBJ2-5 - - TRBV3-1/TRBV3-2 11 CASTSRETQYF TGTGCCAGCACCTCGAGGGAGACCCAGTACTTC
TRBJ2-3 - TRBD2 TRBV2 15 CASRPGRALADTQYF TGTGCCAGCAGGCCTGGGAGGGCTTTGGCAGATACGCAGTATTTT
TRBJ1-2 once - TRBV10-3 17 CAISDSNPGQGVYGYTF TGTGCCATCAGTGATTCGAATCCGGGACAAGGAGTCTATGGCTACACCTTC
TRBJ1-4 - - TRBV19 13 CASRGPQEEKLFF TGTGCCAGCCGTGGCCCACAGGAGGAAAAACTGTTTTTT
TRBJ2-2 - TRBD1 TRBV7-7 15 CASSSGGPNTGELFF TGTGCCAGCAGTTCAGGGGGCCCGAACACCGGGGAGCTGTTTTTT
TRBJ2-1 few TRBD2 TRBV5-1 15 CASSFSGGLYNEQFF TGCGCCAGCAGCTTTAGCGGGGGGTTATACAATGAGCAGTTCTTC
TRBJ1-2 - TRBD1 TRBV18 14 CASSATGENYGYTF TGTGCCAGCTCGGCGACAGGGGAAAACTATGGCTACACCTTC
TRBJ2-3 - TRBD2 TRBV5-1 16 CASSLDSGGNTDTQYF TGCGCCAGCAGCTTGGACAGCGGGGGTAACACAGATACGCAGTATTTT
TRBJ1-5 - - TRBV10-2 15 CASSPGHPTNQPQHF TGCGCCAGCAGTCCGGGACACCCGACCAATCAGCCCCAGCATTTT
TRBJ2-1 - - TRBV5-1 16 CASSLVATVGRNEQFF TGCGCCAGCAGCTTGGTGGCGACAGTGGGGCGAAATGAGCAGTTCTTC
TRBJ2-3 - - TRBV3-1/TRBV3-2 17 CASSQEGGGLRADTQYF TGTGCCAGCAGCCAAGAAGGTGGGGGCCTGAGGGCAGATACGCAGTATTTT
TRBJ2-7 - TRBD2 TRBV3-1/TRBV3-2 14 CASSKVAGGHEQYF TGTGCCAGCAGCAAAGTAGCGGGGGGGCACGAGCAGTACTTC